Each of the 31 T cell receptor beta chains below was sequenced from the same sample in a study of PD-1 blockade in mismatch repair-deficient tumors. Time point reported: approximately 10-day in vitro stimulation with candidate neoantigen peptide 4. The antigens of these receptors remain unknown. Assay used: immunoSEQ multiplex PCR; TCRdb lists only in-frame clones, some missing. The table records about 14,000 clones, around 80% of them present only once. Specimen: cells cultured in vitro, collected from a patient treated with pembrolizumab. The receptors were sampled from an adult with mismatch repair-deficient cancer.

V and J are TRBV6-5 and TRBJ1-1; 10 bases are shared with TRBD1. CDR1 MNHEY and CDR2 SVGAGI come from the germline V gene. CDR3 length equals 12 residues. Trimming took 8 bases from V and 10 from J; bases not matched to a gene: 7. CDR3 sequence: CASSGDRGRAFF. The CDR3 nucleotides read TGTGCCAGCTCTGGGGACAGGGGACGAGCTTTCTTT.

The chain carries TRBV19 and TRBJ1-2; D is ambiguous. The germline gives CDR1 LNHDA, CDR2 SQIVND (reference sequence). CDR3 size: 13 residues. With 0 bases removed from V and 4 bases from J, the gap between germline ends came to 6 bases. The DNA for the CDR3 is TGTGCCAGTAGTATAGACGGGCGCTATGGCTACACCTTC. Translation gives CASSIDGRYGYTF.

This chain joins TRBV28 and TRBJ2-7; tentatively, D is TRBD1 (6 bases). Trimming cost V 7 bases and J 4 bases, with 17 bases left between them. CDR1 MDHEN and CDR2 SYDVKM come from the germline V gene. The CDR3 runs to 14 residues. The CDR3, as DNA: TGTGCCAGCAACACCAGGGGTGGGTCTTACGAGCAGTACTTC. Residues: CASNTRGGSYEQYF.

V and J are TRBV9 and TRBJ2-1, with 7 positions matching TRBD1. The germline CDR1 and CDR2 sequences are SGDLS and YYNGEE. This CDR3 spans 16 amino acids. With 0 bases clipped from V and 0 bases from J, the junction kept 3 bases outside the gene matches. In DNA form, the CDR3 reads TGTGCCAGCAGCGTAGGACAGGGCGGCTCCTACAATGAGCAGTTCTTC. As protein: CASSVGQGGSYNEQFF.

The chain joins TRBV5-6 to TRBJ2-7; D perhaps matches TRBD2 (5 bases). V was clipped by 4 bases and J by 5 bases, with 13 bases between them. CDR3 length: 13 amino acids. CDR1 is SGHDT, CDR2 YYEEEE, per germline. This chain's CDR3 is CASSRMGSHEQYF. CDR3 DNA sequence: TGTGCCAGCAGCCGCATGGGGAGTCACGAGCAGTACTTC.

The chain employs TRBV7-9 and TRBJ2-5; a possible D gene is TRBD1 (6 bases). CDR3 length: 13 amino acids. Germline CDR1 SEHNR, CDR2 FQNEAQ (reference sequence). V was trimmed by 4 bases and J by 7 bases, leaving 13 bases between them. Here the CDR3 reads CASSSPGEVTQYF. CDR3 DNA: TGTGCCAGCAGCTCCCCAGGGGAAGTGACCCAGTACTTC.

The chain links TRBV19 to TRBJ1-1; D is uncertain. The CDR3 length is 13 residues. Trimming left V 4 bases short and J 5 bases short, with 11 bases between. CDR1 LNHDA and CDR2 SQIVND come from the germline V gene (reference sequence). The DNA of the CDR3 is TGTGCCAGTAGTAAATGGGAAGGGACTGAAGCTTTCTTT. Protein sequence: CASSKWEGTEAFF.

The rearrangement joins TRBV27 to TRBJ2-7; a possible D gene is TRBD1 (5 bases). This CDR3 is built from 14 residues. The germline V gene has CDR1 MNHEY and CDR2 SMNVEV (reference sequence). V was pared by 5 bases and J by 0 bases, with 11 bases between. The CDR3 spells CASSLQDTSYEQYF. The DNA of the CDR3 is TGTGCCAGCAGTCTTCAGGACACCTCCTACGAGCAGTACTTC.

This chain joins TRBV20-1 and TRBJ1-2; the D is unclear. The CDR3 extends over 11 amino acids. Germline CDR1 is DFQATT and CDR2 is SNEGSKA (reference sequence). Trimming took 7 bases from V and 6 from J, leaving 12 bases between them. CDR3: CSGRGFHGYTF. The CDR3 DNA follows: TGCAGTGGGAGAGGTTTCCATGGCTACACCTTC.

The chain employs TRBV5-1 and TRBJ2-1; 7 bases align to TRBD1. The CDR3 is made up of 12 amino acids. The V segment lost 5 bases and the J segment 12 bases; nucleotides outside the gene matches: 8. Germline V gene data show CDR1 as SGHRS and CDR2 as YFSETQ. The CDR3 loop is CASSSQGVPQFF. CDR3 sequence (DNA): TGCGCCAGCAGTTCCCAGGGGGTACCGCAGTTCTTC.

This sequence joins TRBV2 and TRBJ1-4, with no clear D. This CDR3 has 16 amino acids. Per the germline V gene, CDR1 is SNHLY and CDR2 is FYNNEI. V gave up 4 bases and J gave up 0 bases, with 12 bases separating them. The CDR3 protein is CASSGETLSTNEKLFF. CDR3 bases: TGTGCCAGCAGTGGTGAGACCCTCTCAACTAATGAAAAACTGTTTTTT. The variable domain in full, with the rest retrieved from reference TRBV2 and TRBJ1-4, is EPEVTQTPSHQVTQMGQEVILRCVPISNHLYFYWYRQILGQKVEFLVSFYNNEISEKSEIFDDQFSVERPDGSNFTLKIRSTKLEDSAMYFCASSGETLSTNEKLFFGSGTQLSVL.

V and J are TRBV5-4 and TRBJ1-3; D is ambiguous. Germline CDR1 is SGHNT and CDR2 is YYREEE (reference sequence). The CDR3 spans 14 residues. V was shortened by 4 bases and J by 0 bases, with 8 bases between the two germline ends. CDR3 nucleotides: TGTGCCAGCAGCCCCACGGGCTCTGGAAACACCATATATTTT. Protein: CASSPTGSGNTIYF.

CDR3 DNA: TGTGCCAGCAGCGGAGGGCCTCTAGAGACCCAGTACTTC. It codes for CASSGGPLETQYF. V usage is TRBV7-9 and J usage is TRBJ2-5; TRBD2 is a possible D gene (6 bases). CDR3 length: 13 amino acids. CDR1 and CDR2 from the germline V gene are SEHNR and FQNEAQ (reference sequence). The V end was cut by 5 bases, the J end by 4 bases, with 11 bases between.

This chain links TRBV5-6 with TRBJ2-6; no definite D call. V was cut by 2 bases and J by 2 bases, with 11 bases left in between. The CDR3 is 16 residues long. Germline V CDR1 and CDR2: SGHDT, YYEEEE. CDR3 loop: CASSFPGVAGANVLTF. CDR3 sequence (DNA): TGTGCCAGCAGCTTCCCTGGCGTGGCTGGGGCCAACGTCCTGACTTTC.

This chain joins TRBV7-2 and TRBJ2-6, with a tentative D call TRBD2 (6 bases). Per the germline V gene, CDR1 is SGHTA and CDR2 is FQGNSA. Deletions cut 2 bases from V and 2 bases from J, with 7 bases between. The CDR3 contains 15 residues. The DNA of the CDR3 is TGTGCCAGCAGCTTATCGGGGGCTGGGGCCAACGTCCTGACTTTC. Its protein is CASSLSGAGANVLTF.

This clone came up once. The chain has TRBV18 and TRBJ2-5; D possibly corresponds to TRBD2 (6 bases). Between the trimmed V and J ends, which lost 2 bases and 3 bases, there was a span of 7 bases. This CDR3 is 13 amino acids long. Germline V gives CDR1 KGHSH, CDR2 LQKENI. For the CDR3, the DNA is TGTGCCAGCTCACCAAGACTAGAAGAGACCCAGTACTTC. This codes for CASSPRLEETQYF.

In nucleotides, the CDR3 is TGCAGCGTCCCCGGGACACTGACTAGCACAGATACGCAGTATTTT. This sequence encodes CSVPGTLTSTDTQYF. The chain links TRBV29-1 to TRBJ2-3; D may be TRBD1 (6 bases). Per the germline V gene, CDR1 is SQVTM and CDR2 is ANQGSEA. V was trimmed by 6 bases and J by 0 bases, leaving 16 bases between them. The CDR3 is 15 residues long.

The chain is built from TRBV7-9 and TRBJ2-7; D may match TRBD1 or TRBD2 (5 bases each). The CDR3 is 13 amino acids. Germline V lookup: CDR1 SEHNR, CDR2 FQNEAQ (reference sequence). The V gene lost 4 bases and the J gene lost 5 bases, with 12 bases spanning the gap. The CDR3 region is CASSSGTENEQYF. Here the CDR3 DNA reads TGTGCCAGCAGCTCCGGGACCGAAAACGAGCAGTACTTC.

The chain joins TRBV7-9 to TRBJ1-4, with TRBD1 identical over 9 bases. Germline V gene lookup returns CDR1 SEHNR and CDR2 FQNEAQ (reference sequence). V lost 2 bases and J lost 11; bases outside the gene matches: 6. The CDR3 covers 14 residues. CDR3 sequence (DNA): TGTGCCAGCAGCTTAACCCAACAGGGGGCGAAACTGTTTTTT. Its protein is CASSLTQQGAKLFF. Using reference TRBV7-9 and TRBJ1-4 for the parts outside the CDR3, the full variable domain is DTGVSQNPRHKITKRGQNVTFRCDPISEHNRLYWYRQTLGQGPEFLTYFQNEAQLEKSRLLSDRFSAERPKGSFSTLEIQRTEQGDSAMYLCASSLTQQGAKLFFGSGTQLSVL.

There are a few counts of this clone. This chain links TRBV2 with TRBJ1-1; unclear D gene. This CDR3 has 11 amino acids. Trimming cost V 7 bases and J 7 bases, with 10 bases left between them. Germline CDR1 reads SNHLY; CDR2 reads FYNNEI. The CDR3, as DNA: TGTGCCAGCACTATTGAGGGTGAAGCTTTCTTT. It yields the protein CASTIEGEAFF.

This rearrangement joins TRBV18 to TRBJ2-1; 8 bases are shared with TRBD1. V shed 5 bases and J 2 bases; nucleotides not matched to a gene: 2. The germline gives CDR1 KGHSH, CDR2 LQKENI. The CDR3 extends over 14 amino acids. Here the CDR3 reads CASSGTGTYNEQFF. The DNA of the CDR3 is TGTGCCAGCTCAGGGACAGGCACCTACAATGAGCAGTTCTTC.

This chain links TRBV29-1 with TRBJ1-1; D may be TRBD1 (6 bases). Trimming shortened V by 5 bases and J by 4 bases, and 14 bases separated the two germline ends. This CDR3 is built from 13 residues. Germline V lookup: CDR1 SQVTM, CDR2 ANQGSEA. The CDR3 DNA reads TGCAGCGTTCGAGGCAGGGGAAGCACTGAAGCTTTCTTT. It translates to CSVRGRGSTEAFF.

The chain carries TRBV28 and TRBJ2-7; 8 bases are a match to TRBD2. Germline values: CDR1 MDHEN, CDR2 SYDVKM. Trimming cost V 3 bases and J 7 bases; bases outside gene matches: 11. The CDR3 consists of 15 residues. CDR3 DNA: TGTGCCAGCAGTTTTGGGCTAGCGGGCCGCTTGGAGCAGTACTTC. Residues: CASSFGLAGRLEQYF.

V and J are TRBV7-8 and TRBJ2-5; no clear D gene. Between the trimmed V and J ends, which lost 1 base and 5 bases, there was a span of 5 bases. The CDR3 totals 12 residues. Germline values: CDR1 SGHVS, CDR2 FQNEAQ. The CDR3 DNA follows: TGTGCCAGCAGCTTAGTGGGGGAGACCCAGTACTTC. Amino acids: CASSLVGETQYF.

This clone appeared a few times. This chain links TRBV7-8 with TRBJ2-7; D might be TRBD1 or TRBD2, each matching 5 bases. Looked up from germline, CDR1 is SGHVS and CDR2 is FQNEAQ. The CDR3 is made up of 14 amino acids. Trimming cost V 3 bases and J 1 base, with 10 bases left between them. The CDR3 loop reads CASSLVWGSYEQYF. CDR3 DNA sequence: TGTGCCAGCAGCTTGGTCTGGGGGTCCTACGAGCAGTACTTC.

The chain joins TRBV6-5 to TRBJ1-1; D ambiguous. V was shortened by 0 bases and J by 5 bases, with 10 bases between the two germline ends. The CDR3 contains 14 residues. Germline loops: CDR1 MNHEY, CDR2 SVGAGI. The CDR3 sequence is CASSYSRVGTEAFF. CDR3 nucleotides: TGTGCCAGCAGTTACTCAAGGGTTGGGACTGAAGCTTTCTTT.

This rearrangement joins TRBV7-9 to TRBJ2-2; D is unclear. CDR1 and CDR2 (germline): SEHNR, FQNEAQ (reference sequence). V shed 5 bases and J shed 8 bases, with 6 bases lying between them. The CDR3 totals 11 residues. CDR3 nucleotides: TGTGCCAGCAGCGCCCAAGGGGAGCTGTTTTTT. This codes for CASSAQGELFF.

This sequence joins TRBV28 and TRBJ1-4; a possible D gene is TRBD1 (6 bases). The V gene's germline CDR1 is MDHEN and CDR2 SYDVKM. Trimming removed 6 bases from V and 7 bases from J, with 15 bases in between. This CDR3 comprises 14 residues. This CDR3 reads CASSDRGGPEKLFF. In DNA, the CDR3 is TGTGCCAGCAGCGATCGGGGGGGCCCTGAAAAACTGTTTTTT.

The chain employs TRBV28 and TRBJ2-7; 14 positions agree with TRBD2. V lost 4 bases and J lost 4; bases outside the gene matches: 6. The CDR3 runs 16 residues. Germline V gene data show CDR1 as MDHEN and CDR2 as SYDVKM. CDR3 coding DNA: TGTGCCAGCAGTTCCTGGGGACTAGCGGGAGATTACGAGCAGTACTTC. Translated: CASSSWGLAGDYEQYF.

The chain has TRBV6-1 and TRBJ2-2, with 8 bases matching TRBD2. V shed 6 bases, J shed 6 bases, and the junction held 3 bases outside the gene matches. Germline-derived CDR1 and CDR2 are MNHNS and SASEGT. The CDR3 totals 13 residues. CDR3 bases: TGTGCCAGCAGATTGACTAGCGCCGGGGAGCTGTTTTTT. Translation gives CASRLTSAGELFF.

The chain has TRBV28 and TRBJ1-1; D might be TRBD1 (6 bases). Trimming took 7 bases from V and 7 from J, leaving 19 bases between them. Germline CDR1 reads MDHEN; CDR2 reads SYDVKM. The CDR3 covers 14 residues. CDR3 sequence reads: CASIKGGQSLEAFF. The CDR3, as DNA: TGTGCCAGCATTAAGGGGGGGCAATCACTTGAAGCTTTCTTT.